This T cell receptor (beta chain) was sequenced for a study of cytomegalovirus exposure and HLA in healthy donors (dated by TCRdb to the late 2010s). Some background on the complete study: An earlier analysis of several hundred of the donors reported more than 250 Gb of sequence data and 117 million unique TCR beta sequences from about 179 million T cells. Because of strong linkage in the cohort, roughly five DR-DQ haplotypes were treated as single units for association and clustering. In an earlier analysis of a few hundred of the donors, high-throughput TCR beta sequencing was used to judge whether each TCR beta V gene segment behaved as functional or pseudogenic. HLA typing included class I and class II loci at four-digit resolution. Of the 300 to 450 genotyped donors, around 81% fell in the genetic ancestry cluster associated with self-reported Caucasian donors. The aim of the study was to test whether cataloging public T cell receptors could identify signatures of past pathogen exposure. All discovery cohort repertoires had been generated using a single sequencing platform. Donor age, sex, ethnicity and CMV serostatus were compiled alongside the repertoire data. In a later genetic analysis, genome-wide SNP genotypes for about three fifths of the roughly 670 donors were used, and that subset was treated as a discovery cohort. Typing coverage varied by locus: roughly 620-640 donors for A, B, C, DRB1 and DQB1; roughly 500 for DQA1; over 600 for DPA1; roughly 450 for DPB1. Rather than drawing on any new phenotypic data, the later analysis identified candidate immune exposures from TCR beta sequences and the way those sequences occurred across donors. On average, over 200,000 unique TCR beta nucleotide sequences were sequenced per donor among several hundred genotyped donors of the cohort, with roughly 18% of those sequences being non-productive. To predict cytomegalovirus infection status, the study combined high-throughput TCR immunosequencing, statistical association of individual TCRs with disease status, and machine learning. The study profiled the T cell repertoires of under 850 subjects by immunosequencing and related them to cytomegalovirus serostatus. A separate validation cohort of more than 100 different subjects was used in addition to the approximately 700-subject first cohort. In a later analysis, previously published TCR beta repertoires from about 670 donors were re-analyzed and high-resolution HLA genotyping was added so that TCR occurrence patterns could be studied. An early release covering roughly 600 HLA-typed donors comprised about 300 gigabases of sequencing data and about 90 million unique TCR sequences. Results the study describes overall, beyond this receptor: HLA typing was unavailable for some donors at each locus, so association tests used only the typed subset. Cytomegalovirus status was reported to be diagnosed by the classifier with high specificity and sensitivity in both the original and validation cohorts. An earlier analysis of 587 of the donors showed that most TCR beta V segments appeared in productive rearrangements either about 90% or about 30% of the time, which broadly matched IMGT annotations. The study listed 150 to 200 TCR beta chains as associated with cytomegalovirus. An association between a missense DCLRE1C variant and V-gene and J-gene trimming of TCR beta chains was found in a later genetic analysis and replicated in an independent cohort. Linkage disequilibrium might explain the correlated functional status among segregating V segments, but an unknown experimental factor could not be ruled out. According to a later analysis, most CMV-associated TCR beta chains appeared to be HLA-restricted, and the HLA associations seemed to be driven largely by CMV exposure. This cohort had only TCR beta chains sequenced, and the lack of alpha or paired-chain data limited which features could be detected. The authors suggested that the approach could potentially be generalized to other disease states and immunological phenotypes. CMV serostatus was the only immune exposure information available for the cohort. A group of highly shared sequence variants was considered likely to be a technical artifact of the sequencing pipeline. A few of the identified cytomegalovirus-associated TCR beta chains were confirmed in vitro to be specific for cytomegalovirus antigens. Roughly uniform sequencing depth across donors was assumed in presence/absence analyses, although this assumption may not hold. According to a later genetic analysis, donors in an Asian-associated ancestry cluster had fewer N-insertions in productive TCRs than the roughly 700-donor mean. A further reported finding was that TCR beta sequences accurately predicted the HLA-A and HLA-B alleles for most subjects in the first cohort. A later analysis found that TCR association rates varied across HLA loci, with DRB1 alleles showing the most associated TCRs and HLA-C alleles the fewest. In a later analysis, HLA-associated TCR beta chains were found to be more clonally expanded and to have lower generation probabilities than equally common non-associated chains. Seventeen rarely observed V segments, including chromosome 9 orphons, were excluded from the earlier analysis of some 590 of the donors because counts were too low. A later analysis associated around 16,000 TCR beta sequences with specific HLA alleles at a false discovery rate of 0.05. Some IMGT-functional V segments, including TRBV6-2 and TRBV6-3, could not be distinguished by the 87-base-pair reads and were therefore excluded. While some public TCRs were present in many individuals, most TCR sequences turned up only very rarely across donors. When HLA alleles, especially DR and DQ, strongly co-occurred, TCR associations were difficult to assign to individual alleles. A later analysis reported that several top co-occurrence clusters appeared linked to parvovirus B19, influenza, CMV and Epstein-Barr virus.

Worth noting for this clone: There is no known antigen for this receptor.

From the cysteine through the phenylalanine, the CDR3 covers 11 amino acids. The DNA shown is the 33-base CDR3, in frame from base 1. Based on the germline V gene (reference sequence), the CDR1 and CDR2 sequences are GTSNPN and SVGIG. V loses 4 bases at its end and J loses 7 bases; junction bases beyond the gene matches: 2. Library preparation employed the immunoSEQ multiplex PCR assay. For the multiplex PCR, a mixture combining 60 forward primers for TCR Vbeta segments and 13 reverse primers for TCR Jbeta segments was used. A multiplex PCR assay on genomic DNA amplified the CDR3 region of rearranged TCR beta genes. The Illumina HiSeq System was used to sequence the amplified TCR beta libraries as 87-base-pair reads. The authors processed their data as follows. In a later analysis, tens of millions of unique TCR beta chains were counted across the approximately 670 repertoires, and some 10 million of these chains were shared by at least two donors. Raw reads were error-corrected and collapsed into unique sequences with a nearest-neighbor algorithm that merged closely related sequences to remove PCR and sequencing errors. V, D and J gene segments were assigned by aligning CDR3 sequences to IMGT reference sequences. Each retained sequence needed at least a six-nucleotide match to both a V gene segment and a J gene segment. A rearrangement was called productive if the CDR3 had no stop codons and remained in frame with V and J, and every other rearrangement was called non-productive. CDR3 was defined according to IMGT convention as the region running from the second conserved V-encoded cysteine to the conserved J-encoded phenylalanine. The earlier analysis of a few hundred of the donors excluded sequences that lacked an unambiguous match to a single V gene segment. In an earlier analysis of several hundred of the donors, a V segment was called functional when productive rearrangements were above 56.7%, and segregating when the standard deviation between donors exceeded 5%. A statistical classification framework was developed to diagnose cytomegalovirus status using the catalog of TCR beta chain sequences. In a later analysis, V and J genes were assigned by comparing TCR nucleotide sequences against IMGT/GENE-DB human TR gene sequences. A later analysis assigned CDR3 sequences and most-parsimonious VDJ recombination scenarios with the TCRdist pipeline. A later analysis defined each TCR beta chain by its CDR3 amino acid sequence plus V-gene family, and excluded reads lacking a unique V-gene family. A later analysis removed 500 to 600 highly shared, low-generation-probability nucleotide sequences to deal with suspected cross-contamination and a sequencing artifact. For each public chain, a later analysis derived a clonal expansion index from normalized ranks of inferred template counts within each repertoire. A later analysis computed generation probabilities with a VDJ recombination model fitted to out-of-frame rearrangements, and checked the results against IGoR. In a later analysis, TCR-TCR, TCR-HLA and TCR-CMV co-occurrence was scored with hypergeometric tests, and a repertoire-size bias correction was applied to TCR pairs. A later analysis estimated false discovery rates by permuting HLA or CMV assignments 20 times. In a later analysis, co-occurring TCRs were grouped using DBSCAN, and TCRdist sequence similarity was added for clustering within HLA-allele-positive subsets. For co-occurrence clustering, repertoires with fewer than 30,000 or more than 120,000 public chains were excluded, along with 4 to 6 repertoires with anomalous nucleotide sharing. This is the immuneACCESS table as TCRdb keeps it, with only in-frame sequences that have V and J called. A part of the clones is gone; compared with another copy, unresolved V genes explain less than half, and the rest is unexplained. V and J calls and clone size are copied from that table; D and trimming were computed from the DNA. The table for this sample lists fewer than 100,000 clones. The ten most abundant clones make up approximately 0.58% of the sample.

The cohort consisted of hundreds of healthy bone marrow donors. At the time of sampling, every cohort member was nominally healthy, though immune exposures that went unrecorded were likely present. The donor tested CMV seronegative, placing the donor among the 350 or so seronegative members of the cohort. A peripheral blood sample was collected from each donor, and TCR beta sequencing was performed on peripheral blood mononuclear cells. The Qiagen DNeasy Blood Extraction Kit was used to extract genomic DNA from the blood cell samples. The sequence derives from a man aged 45-65 years in good health and CMV-seronegative. Material: PBMCs. This receptor chain uses TRBV30 and TRBJ1-1, with 8 bases matching TRBD1. The bases are TGTGCCTGGAACAGGGGGTATGAAGCTTTCTTT. The encoded protein is CAWNRGYEAFF.